The clone carrying this T cell receptor beta chain has more than one count but fewer than ten. As yet, its antigen is unknown. The treatment was: oral pan-JAK inhibitor, 5-10 mg twice daily. Investigators sorted PBMCs to obtain both CD4+ and CD8+ T cells. The data originate from a study of CD8+ T cells in alopecia areata. For the study at large: The study gave tofacitinib for 6 to 18 months, then 6 months off drug.

Findings and caveats of the study: It was observed that many expanded lesional clones persisted in scalp and blood during tofacitinib.

It was cDNA, reverse transcribed from extracted RNA, that served as the sequencing template. The table came from immunoSEQ multiplex PCR; TCRdb's copy has only in-frame clones and leaves some out. The sample shows 95,000 to 150,000 clones, over 55% of them seen only once. This TCR was recovered from a human donor with alopecia areata. The sequenced sample was CD4+ T cells sorted from blood, obtained at week 4, from a patient treated with tofacitinib.

DNA for the CDR3: TGTGCCAGCAGCATGGGACTAGTCGCGGATACGCAGTATTTT. Its translation: CASSMGLVADTQYF. The gene calls are TRBV9 and TRBJ2-3; TRBD2 agrees at 8 bases. With V trimmed by 4 bases and J by 6 bases, 7 bases remained unmatched. The CDR3 sequence is 14 residues long. The germline V gene has CDR1 SGDLS and CDR2 YYNGEE. The whole variable domain, filled in from reference TRBV9 and TRBJ2-3, reads DSGVTQTPKHLITATGQRVTLRCSPRSGDLSVYWYQQSLDQGLQFLIQYYNGEERAKGNILERFSAQQFPDLHSELNLSSLELGDSALYFCASSMGLVADTQYFGPGTRLTVL.